The 5 T cell receptor beta chains in this list originate from one sample, sequenced in a study of beta chain features in type 1 diabetes. The entirety of the isolated RNA underwent reverse transcription, so expressed TCRB transcripts were sequenced. Repertoires were generated with immunoSEQ multiplex PCR, while TCRdb's copy carries only in-frame clones and drops some. Of hundreds of thousands of clones listed, more than 65% are singletons. The sequenced sample consisted of naive CD4+ T cells from blood. These receptors came from a young man in good health.

This clone was picked up one time. The chain couples TRBV30 to TRBJ2-2, with D perhaps matching TRBD1 (5 bases). Trimming took 5 bases from V and 6 from J, leaving 13 bases between them. This CDR3 spans 13 amino acids. Germline values: CDR1 GTSNPN, CDR2 SVGIG (reference sequence). CDR3 sequence: CAWGEGVAGELFF. Here the CDR3 DNA reads TGTGCCTGGGGAGAAGGGGTGGCCGGGGAGCTGTTTTTT.

This chain uses TRBV29-1 with TRBJ1-1, with TRBD1 as a possible D gene (6 bases). Germline lookup yields CDR1 SQVTM and CDR2 ANQGSEA. This CDR3 spans 14 amino acids. Trimming shortened V by 8 bases and J by 3 bases, and 19 bases separated the two germline ends. CDR3 sequence: CSFVGQGRDTEAFF. The CDR3 nucleotides read TGCAGCTTCGTCGGGCAGGGGAGGGACACTGAAGCTTTCTTT.

The chain carries TRBV7-7 and TRBJ2-2, with D perhaps TRBD1 (5 bases). In germline, CDR1 is SSHAT, CDR2 FNYEAQ (reference sequence). The CDR3 spans 16 residues. Trimming stripped 4 bases from V and 1 base from J, with 13 bases between. The CDR3 reads CASSSGISLNTGELFF. The CDR3 DNA reads TGTGCCAGCAGCTCAGGGATTTCATTGAACACCGGGGAGCTGTTTTTT.

This clone was counted a few times. V is TRBV11-2 and J is TRBJ1-1; no clear D gene. The CDR3 length is 13 residues. Germline V gene data show CDR1 as SGHAT and CDR2 as FQNNGV. Between the trimmed V and J ends, which lost 4 bases and 6 bases, there was a span of 12 bases. The CDR3 sequence is CASSSSGAPEAFF. The CDR3 DNA follows: TGTGCCAGCAGCTCCTCCGGAGCCCCTGAAGCTTTCTTT.

This clone was found a few times. The chain combines TRBV7-9 with TRBJ2-5, with D uncertain. The CDR3 is 14 residues long. V was shortened by 3 bases and J by 7 bases, with 15 bases between the two germline ends. The germline V gene encodes CDR1 SEHNR and CDR2 FQNEAQ (reference sequence). CDR3 amino acids: CASSFGPDFGTQYF. CDR3 DNA sequence: TGTGCCAGCAGCTTTGGACCTGACTTCGGGACCCAGTACTTC. Filled out from reference TRBV7-9 and TRBJ2-5, the complete variable domain reads DTGVSQNPRHKITKRGQNVTFRCDPISEHNRLYWYRQTLGQGPEFLTYFQNEAQLEKSRLLSDRFSAERPKGSFSTLEIQRTEQGDSAMYLCASSFGPDFGTQYFGPGTRLLVL.